This entry is about one T cell receptor (beta chain). Antigen: not known. This entry comes from a study of monozygotic twins with inflammatory bowel disease. From germline, CDR1 is SGHRS and CDR2 YFSETQ. The CDR3 is made up of 14 amino acids. TCRdb re-called the 5' RACE reads; one entry per CDR3 protein, DNA not given. This sample's table reports over 110,000 distinct CDR3 sequences. Study-wide results and caveats: Concordant and discordant twins showed no difference in repertoire similarity, possibly from limited power.

The material sequenced was blood. The rearrangement links TRBV5-1 to TRBJ2-3; no DNA is available, so the TRBD1 call from TCRdb remains unchecked. This receptor was identified in a human donor with ulcerative colitis or Crohn's disease, or a healthy co-twin of an affected twin (not recorded which). This CDR3 is CASSLGGDTDTQYF.